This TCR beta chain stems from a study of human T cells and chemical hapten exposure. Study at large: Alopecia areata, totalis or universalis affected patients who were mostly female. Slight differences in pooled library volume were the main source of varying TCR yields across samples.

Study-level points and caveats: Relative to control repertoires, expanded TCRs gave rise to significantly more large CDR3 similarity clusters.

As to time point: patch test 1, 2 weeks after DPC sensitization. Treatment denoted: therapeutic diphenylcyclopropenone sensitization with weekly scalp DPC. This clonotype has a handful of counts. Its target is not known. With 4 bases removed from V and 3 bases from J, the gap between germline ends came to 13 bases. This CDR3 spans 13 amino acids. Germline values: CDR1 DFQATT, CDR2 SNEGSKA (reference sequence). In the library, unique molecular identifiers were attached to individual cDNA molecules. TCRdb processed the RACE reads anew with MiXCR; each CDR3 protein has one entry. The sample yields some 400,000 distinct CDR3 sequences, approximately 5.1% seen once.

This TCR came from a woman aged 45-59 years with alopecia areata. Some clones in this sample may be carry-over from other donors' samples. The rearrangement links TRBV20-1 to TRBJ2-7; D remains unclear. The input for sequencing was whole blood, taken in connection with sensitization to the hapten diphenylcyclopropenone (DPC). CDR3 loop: CSANTGPNYEQYF. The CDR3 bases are TGCAGTGCTAACACCGGACCCAACTACGAGCAGTACTTC.